These 4 T cell receptor beta chains share one sample of origin, sequenced in a study of T cells in Graves' hyperthyroidism and ophthalmopathy. Amplification of TCR beta CDR3 regions used RNA as the template. The study used the HTBI primer set for a first-round RT-PCR of the TCR CDR3. Using its own MiXCR run on the multiplex PCR reads, TCRdb lists one record per CDR3 protein. Of a few hundred thousand distinct CDR3 sequences listed, more than 15% are singletons. Sequencing used blood. Source of these receptors: a woman between 18 and 29 years old with Graves' hyperthyroidism that later progressed to Graves' ophthalmopathy.

This clonotype was counted many times. This rearrangement joins TRBV27 to TRBJ1-1; D unresolved. The CDR3 extends over 11 amino acids. The V gene's germline CDR1 is MNHEY and CDR2 SMNVEV (reference sequence). V lost 7 bases to trimming and J lost 4 bases, with 7 bases between them. The CDR3 loop reads CASTRGTEAFF. In DNA, the CDR3 is TGTGCCAGCACCCGAGGCACTGAAGCTTTCTTT.

This clonotype appeared a few times. The genes are TRBV6-1 and TRBJ2-5, with 9 bases matching TRBD1. CDR1 MNHNS and CDR2 SASEGT come from the germline V gene. The V and J ends lost 8 bases and 3 bases, in that order; junction bases with no gene match: 4. This CDR3 comprises 13 residues. The CDR3 nucleotides are TGTGCCAGCTATCGACAGGGGGAAGAGACCCAGTACTTC. It yields the protein CASYRQGEETQYF.

This clonotype has ten or more counts. The rearrangement links TRBV20-1 to TRBJ2-1; 8 nucleotides align to TRBD2. Germline V gives CDR1 DFQATT, CDR2 SNEGSKA (reference sequence). The CDR3 is 16 amino acids. V shed 4 bases, J shed 4 bases, and the junction held 12 bases outside the gene matches. CDR3 DNA sequence: TGCAGTGCTACAGGGGCGGGGGGTGAGGTATACAATGAGCAGTTCTTC. This translates into CSATGAGGEVYNEQFF.

V usage is TRBV7-9 and J usage is TRBJ1-1; weak D call: TRBD1 (5 bases). There are 11 residues in the CDR3. Looked up from germline, CDR1 is SEHNR and CDR2 is FQNEAQ (reference sequence). The V and J ends lost 6 bases and 11 bases respectively, with 13 bases between them. CDR3 residues: CASSSGTLAFF. The CDR3 bases are TGTGCCAGCAGTTCCGGGACTTTGGCTTTCTTT.